This note documents a single T cell receptor (beta chain) sequence. What this receptor recognizes is not known. Base-call qualities are not available, and no considerably larger clone is one nucleotide away. Libraries of naive CD8 T cells were built from anywhere between about 18,000 and 1,000,000 sorted cells, with 10%, 30% or 50% of the purified RNA used. On a BD FACSAria II, naive CD8 T cells were FACS-sorted as CD8+CD4-CCR7+CD45RA+ and collected into RLT Plus buffer. To test detection sensitivity, Jurkat RNA equivalent to more than 8 TCR copies was spiked into samples of roughly 17,000-1,000,000 naive CD8 T cells. CD8 T cells were enriched using RosetteSep CD8+ T Cell Enrichment Cocktail and Ficoll-Paque, and the enriched cells then underwent ACK red cell lysis. This sample was taken from a study of molecular identifiers for immune sequencing clone quantification (dated by TCRdb to the late 2010s). About the full investigation: For a replicate experiment, the RNA from either approximately 20,000 or 100,000 naive CD8 T cells was divided into five aliquots, and four of those aliquots went on to sequencing. CD8 T cells were used in a methods study to benchmark molecular-identifier clustering-based TCR repertoire sequencing (MIDCIRS) and TCR RNA copy counting.

Library preparation was by PCR. Instrument on record: Illumina HiSeq 4000. Preparation of bulk TCR libraries followed a previously described approach, with the TCR primers listed in Table S5. Purification of total RNA was performed with the Qiagen AllPrep DNA/RNA kit. Before any analysis, reads coming from multiple sequencing runs of the same library were combined into one pool. The study's own analysis went as follows. Reads were retained only if their TCR constant sequence matched exactly, and those retained reads were trimmed to 150 nt and grouped according to their 12-nt molecular barcodes. Reads inside each barcode group were sub-clustered using a 15% Levenshtein threshold, and a quality-weighted consensus sequence was constructed for each RNA molecule. Non-functional sequences were discarded, and so were lower-count sequences lying one edit away from another sequence. On the basis of fitting two negative binomial distributions, barcode sub-clusters with fewer than 20% of the maximum read count were discarded. The raw public data were reprocessed by TCRdb itself: fastp quality trimming at Q25, MiXCR clonotype calling, in-frame beta chains only. Every distinct CDR3 protein forms one entry, paired with its most common genes and DNA. Clone size and V and J calls follow TCRdb, not the original study. This sample gives over 600,000 distinct CDR3 sequences in total; just under 20% of them show up just once. Of the sample, roughly 0.83% falls within the top ten clones.

Spanning cysteine to phenylalanine, the CDR3 consists of 14 amino acids. Only the CDR3 DNA is retained, 42 bases long and in frame from the first base. V is pruned by 7 bases and J by 5 bases, leaving 11 bases of the junction without a gene match. Sequences GTSNPN (CDR1) and SVGIG (CDR2) are obtained from the germline V gene (reference sequence). The full study reports these points: When barcode sub-clustering was omitted, TCR diversity was inflated by chimeric consensus sequences, with chimeras reaching as high as 47%. The naive libraries included spiked-in Jurkat TCR RNA (roughly nine copies' worth), and this Jurkat TCR RNA is not part of the donor repertoire. Modeling estimated 2.5 to 3.5 recovered TCR RNA copies per cell, compared with around 9.7 by digital PCR, which implies 30% to 35% capture efficiency. Spiked-in Jurkat TCR RNA equal to a single cell's worth was reported to be detectable even within 1,100,000 naive CD8 T cells. In CMV-specific effector cells, over 97% of molecules were held by clones above 20 RNA copies, whereas under 1% of molecules were held by such clones in naive cells. Identical TCR molecules sharing a barcode could cause highly expanded clone sizes to be underestimated.

The V and J genes are TRBV30 and TRBJ1-1, with 9 central nucleotides matching TRBD1. This TCR derives from a human donor in good health. Some libraries in this study had Jurkat cell RNA spiked in. Sequenced input: naive CD8+ T cells from blood, with Jurkat cell RNA spiked in. The cell subset or site label corresponds to: FACS-sorted CD8+CD4-CCR7+CD45RA+ naive T cells. The CDR3 region has the sequence CALRPGQGQTEAFF. Here is the DNA: TGTGCCTTACGCCCGGGACAGGGACAAACTGAAGCTTTCTTT. With all but the CDR3 taken from the reference TRBV30 and TRBJ1-1 genes, the full variable domain is: SQTIHQWPATLVQPVGSPLSLECTVEGTSNPNLYWYRQAAGRGLQLLFYSVGIGQISSEVPQNLSASRPQDRQFILSSKKLLLSDSGFYLCALRPGQGQTEAFFGQGTRLTVV.